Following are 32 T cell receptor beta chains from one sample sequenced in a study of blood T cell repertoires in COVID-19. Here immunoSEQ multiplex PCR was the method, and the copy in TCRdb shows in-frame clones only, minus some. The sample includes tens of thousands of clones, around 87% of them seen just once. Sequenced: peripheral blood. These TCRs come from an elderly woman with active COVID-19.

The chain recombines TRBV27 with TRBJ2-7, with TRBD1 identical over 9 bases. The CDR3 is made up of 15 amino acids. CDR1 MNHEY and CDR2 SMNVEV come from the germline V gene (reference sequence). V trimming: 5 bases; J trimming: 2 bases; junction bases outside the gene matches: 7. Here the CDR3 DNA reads TGTGCCAGCAGTCAACCCGGGACAGGGACCTACGAGCAGTACTTC. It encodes CASSQPGTGTYEQYF.

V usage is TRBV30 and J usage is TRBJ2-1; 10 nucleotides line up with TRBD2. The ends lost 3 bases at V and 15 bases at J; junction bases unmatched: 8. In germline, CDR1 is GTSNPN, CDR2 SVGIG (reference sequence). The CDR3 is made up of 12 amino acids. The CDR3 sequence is CAWSISGGAGFF. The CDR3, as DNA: TGTGCCTGGAGCATCAGCGGGGGGGCCGGGTTCTTC.

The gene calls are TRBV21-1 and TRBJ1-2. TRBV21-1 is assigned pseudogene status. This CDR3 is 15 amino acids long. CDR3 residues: CASRATGILPPGYTF. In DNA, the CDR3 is TGTGCCAGCAGGGCCACCGGGATTCTTCCCCCCGGCTACACCTTC.

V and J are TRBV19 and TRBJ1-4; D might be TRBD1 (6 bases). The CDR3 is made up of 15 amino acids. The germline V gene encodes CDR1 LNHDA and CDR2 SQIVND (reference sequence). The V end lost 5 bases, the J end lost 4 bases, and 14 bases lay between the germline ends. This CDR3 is CASSLKQGGNEKLFF. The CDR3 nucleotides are TGTGCCAGTAGTCTGAAACAGGGCGGTAATGAAAAACTGTTTTTT.

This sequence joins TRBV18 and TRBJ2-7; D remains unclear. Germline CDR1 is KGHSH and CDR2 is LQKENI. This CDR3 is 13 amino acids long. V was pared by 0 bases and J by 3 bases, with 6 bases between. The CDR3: CASSPPTGYEQYF. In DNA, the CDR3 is TGTGCCAGCTCACCACCCACGGGCTACGAGCAGTACTTC.

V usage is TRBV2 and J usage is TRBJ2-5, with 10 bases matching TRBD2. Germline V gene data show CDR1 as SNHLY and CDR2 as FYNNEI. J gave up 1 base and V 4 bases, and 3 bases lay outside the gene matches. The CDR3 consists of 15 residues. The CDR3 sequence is CASSVPSGGQETQYF. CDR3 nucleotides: TGTGCCAGCAGTGTGCCTAGCGGGGGCCAAGAGACCCAGTACTTC.

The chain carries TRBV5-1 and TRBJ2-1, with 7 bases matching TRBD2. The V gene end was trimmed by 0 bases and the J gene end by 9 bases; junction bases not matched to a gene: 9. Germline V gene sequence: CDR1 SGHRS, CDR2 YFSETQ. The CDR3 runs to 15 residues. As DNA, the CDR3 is TGCGCCAGCAGCTTGGCCGGGAGGCAGGGAGGTGAGCAGTTCTTC. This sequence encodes CASSLAGRQGGEQFF. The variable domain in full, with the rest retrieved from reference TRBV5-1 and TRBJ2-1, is KAGVTQTPRYLIKTRGQQVTLSCSPISGHRSVSWYQQTPGQGLQFLFEYFSETQRNKGNFPGRFSGRQFSNSRSEMNVSTLELGDSALYLCASSLAGRQGGEQFFGPGTRLTVL.

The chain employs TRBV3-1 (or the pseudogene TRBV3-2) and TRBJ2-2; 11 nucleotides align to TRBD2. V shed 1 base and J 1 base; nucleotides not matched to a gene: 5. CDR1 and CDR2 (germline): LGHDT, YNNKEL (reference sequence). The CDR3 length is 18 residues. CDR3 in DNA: TGTGCCAGCAGCCAAGCTTACCTAGCGGGGGGGAACACCGGGGAGCTGTTTTTT. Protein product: CASSQAYLAGGNTGELFF.

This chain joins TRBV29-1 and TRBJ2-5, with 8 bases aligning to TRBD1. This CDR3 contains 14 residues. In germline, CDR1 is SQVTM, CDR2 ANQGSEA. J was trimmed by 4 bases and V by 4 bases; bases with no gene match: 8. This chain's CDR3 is CSVGGQGAGETQYF. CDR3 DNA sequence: TGCAGCGTTGGTGGACAGGGAGCAGGAGAGACCCAGTACTTC. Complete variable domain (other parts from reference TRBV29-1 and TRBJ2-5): SAVISQKPSRDICQRGTSLTIQCQVDSQVTMMFWYRQQPGQSLTLIATANQGSEATYESGFVIDKFPISRPNLTFSTLTVSNMSPEDSSIYLCSVGGQGAGETQYFGPGTRLLVL.

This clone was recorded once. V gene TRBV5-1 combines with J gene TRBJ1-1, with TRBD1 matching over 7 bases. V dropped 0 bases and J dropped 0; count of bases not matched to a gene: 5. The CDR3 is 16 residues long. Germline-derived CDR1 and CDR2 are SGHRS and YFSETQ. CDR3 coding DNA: TGCGCCAGCAGCTTGGACAGGGGATACATGAACACTGAAGCTTTCTTT. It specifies CASSLDRGYMNTEAFF.

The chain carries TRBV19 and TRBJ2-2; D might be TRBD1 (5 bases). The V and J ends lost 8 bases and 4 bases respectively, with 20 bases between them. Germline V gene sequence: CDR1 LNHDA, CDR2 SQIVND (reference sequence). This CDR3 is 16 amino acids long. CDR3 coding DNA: TGTGCCAGTTCCCGTGGTGCAGGGTCTAGCACCGGGGAGCTGTTTTTT. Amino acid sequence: CASSRGAGSSTGELFF.

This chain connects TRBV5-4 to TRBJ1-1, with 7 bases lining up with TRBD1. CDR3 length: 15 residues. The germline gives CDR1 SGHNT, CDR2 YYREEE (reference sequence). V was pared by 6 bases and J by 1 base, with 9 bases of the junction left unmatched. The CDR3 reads CASTPPTGRNTEAFF. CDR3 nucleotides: TGTGCCAGCACCCCTCCGACAGGGAGGAACACTGAAGCTTTCTTT.

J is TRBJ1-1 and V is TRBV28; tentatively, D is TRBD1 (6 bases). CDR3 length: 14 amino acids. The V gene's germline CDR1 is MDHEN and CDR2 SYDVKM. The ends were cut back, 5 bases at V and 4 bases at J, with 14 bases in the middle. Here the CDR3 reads CASSQQGRGTEAFF. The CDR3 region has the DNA TGTGCCAGCAGTCAACAGGGCCGGGGCACTGAAGCTTTCTTT.

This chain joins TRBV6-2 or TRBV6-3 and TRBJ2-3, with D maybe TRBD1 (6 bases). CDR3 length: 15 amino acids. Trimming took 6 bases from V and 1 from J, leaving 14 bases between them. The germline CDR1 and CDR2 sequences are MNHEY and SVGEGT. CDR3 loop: CASRPNRAGTDTQYF. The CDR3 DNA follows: TGTGCCAGCAGGCCTAACAGGGCGGGCACAGATACGCAGTATTTT.

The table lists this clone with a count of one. Here the CDR3 DNA reads TGTGCCAGCAGCCAAGCCCTGACTGGCGGGGGGAGGGCGACCCAGTACTTC. Translation gives CASSQALTGGGRATQYF. The chain recombines TRBV3-1 (or the pseudogene TRBV3-2) with TRBJ2-5; 8 bases are a match to TRBD2. This CDR3 has 17 residues. Trimming took 1 base from V and 7 from J; bases not matched to a gene: 14. The germline CDR1 and CDR2 sequences are LGHDT and YNNKEL (reference sequence).

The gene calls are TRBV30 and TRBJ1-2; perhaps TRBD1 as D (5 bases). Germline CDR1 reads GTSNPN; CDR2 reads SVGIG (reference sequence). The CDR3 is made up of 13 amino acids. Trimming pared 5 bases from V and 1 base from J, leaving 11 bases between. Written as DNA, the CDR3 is TGTGCCTGGGGGACGGGAAATAACTATGGCTACACCTTC. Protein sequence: CAWGTGNNYGYTF.

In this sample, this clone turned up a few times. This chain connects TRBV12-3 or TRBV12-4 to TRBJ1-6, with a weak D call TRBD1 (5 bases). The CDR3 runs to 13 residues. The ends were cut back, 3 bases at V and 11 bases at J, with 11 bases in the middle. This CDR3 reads CASSFSPGAPLHF. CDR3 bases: TGTGCCAGCAGTTTCTCCCCGGGGGCACCCCTCCACTTT.

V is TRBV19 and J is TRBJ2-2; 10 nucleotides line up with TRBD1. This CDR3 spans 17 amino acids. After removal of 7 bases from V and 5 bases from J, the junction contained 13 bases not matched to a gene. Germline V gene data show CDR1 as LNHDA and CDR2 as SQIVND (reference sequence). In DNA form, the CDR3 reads TGTGCCAGTAATCCGGGACAGGGGCCTTCCGGGACCGGGGAGCTGTTTTTT. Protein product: CASNPGQGPSGTGELFF.

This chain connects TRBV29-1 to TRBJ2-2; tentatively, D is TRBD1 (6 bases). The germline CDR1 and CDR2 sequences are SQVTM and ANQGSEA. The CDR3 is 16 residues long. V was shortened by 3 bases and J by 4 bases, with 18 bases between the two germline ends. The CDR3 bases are TGCAGCGTTGATGGTGACAGGCTTCGGCGCACCGGGGAGCTGTTTTTT. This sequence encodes CSVDGDRLRRTGELFF.

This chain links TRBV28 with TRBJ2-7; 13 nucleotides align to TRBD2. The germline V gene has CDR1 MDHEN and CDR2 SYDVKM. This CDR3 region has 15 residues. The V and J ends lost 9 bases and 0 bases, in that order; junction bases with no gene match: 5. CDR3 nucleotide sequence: TGTGCCAGTAGGACTAGCGGGGGTTCCTCCTACGAGCAGTACTTC. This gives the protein CASRTSGGSSYEQYF.

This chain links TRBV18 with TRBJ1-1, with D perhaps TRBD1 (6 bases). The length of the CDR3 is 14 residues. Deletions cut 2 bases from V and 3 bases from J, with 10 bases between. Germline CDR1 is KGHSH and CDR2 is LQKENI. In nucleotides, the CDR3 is TGTGCCAGCTCACCAACAGGGCCGTACACTGAAGCTTTCTTT. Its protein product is CASSPTGPYTEAFF.

CDR3 DNA sequence: TGTGCCAGTAGTATAGTGGCGGGGGAAGAGACCCAGTACTTC. Its translation: CASSIVAGEETQYF. The gene calls are TRBV19 and TRBJ2-5; 7 bases match TRBD2. Unmatched junction bases numbered 2, after V lost 1 base and J lost 3 bases. The germline gives CDR1 LNHDA, CDR2 SQIVND (reference sequence). The CDR3 consists of 14 residues.

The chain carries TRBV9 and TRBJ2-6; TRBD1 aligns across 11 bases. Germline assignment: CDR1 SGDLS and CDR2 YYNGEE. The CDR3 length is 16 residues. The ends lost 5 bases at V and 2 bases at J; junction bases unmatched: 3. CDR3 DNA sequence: TGTGCCAGCAGGCCGGGACAGGGGGCTGGGGCCAACGTCCTGACTTTC. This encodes CASRPGQGAGANVLTF. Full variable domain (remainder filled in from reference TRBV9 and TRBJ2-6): DSGVTQTPKHLITATGQRVTLRCSPRSGDLSVYWYQQSLDQGLQFLIQYYNGEERAKGNILERFSAQQFPDLHSELNLSSLELGDSALYFCASRPGQGAGANVLTFGAGSRLTVL.

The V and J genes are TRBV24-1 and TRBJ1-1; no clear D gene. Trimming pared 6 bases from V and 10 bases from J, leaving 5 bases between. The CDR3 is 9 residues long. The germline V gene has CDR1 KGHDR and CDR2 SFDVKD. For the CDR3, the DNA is TGTGCCACCAGTCCTCGAGCTTTCTTT. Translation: CATSPRAFF.

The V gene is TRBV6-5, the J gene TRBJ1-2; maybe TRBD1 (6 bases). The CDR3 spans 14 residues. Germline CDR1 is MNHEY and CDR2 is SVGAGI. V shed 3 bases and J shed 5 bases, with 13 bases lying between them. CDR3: CASSYGQPVYGYTF. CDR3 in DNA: TGTGCCAGCAGTTATGGACAGCCGGTTTATGGCTACACCTTC.

The CDR3 loop reads CASSLDRGNEQYF. CDR3 in DNA: TGCGCCAGCAGCCTGGACAGGGGAAACGAGCAGTACTTC. The chain combines TRBV4-3 with TRBJ2-7, with 9 bases fitting TRBD1. Germline V CDR1 and CDR2: LGHNA, YSLEER. Germline trimming cut 4 bases from V and 5 bases from J; bases unmatched to any gene: 3. The CDR3 runs to 13 residues.

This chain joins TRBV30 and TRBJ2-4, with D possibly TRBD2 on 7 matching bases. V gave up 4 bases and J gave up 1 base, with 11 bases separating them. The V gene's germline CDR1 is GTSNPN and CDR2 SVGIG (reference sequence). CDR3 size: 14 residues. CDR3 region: CAWNGGAAKNIQYF. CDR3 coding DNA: TGTGCCTGGAATGGGGGGGCGGCCAAAAACATTCAGTACTTC.

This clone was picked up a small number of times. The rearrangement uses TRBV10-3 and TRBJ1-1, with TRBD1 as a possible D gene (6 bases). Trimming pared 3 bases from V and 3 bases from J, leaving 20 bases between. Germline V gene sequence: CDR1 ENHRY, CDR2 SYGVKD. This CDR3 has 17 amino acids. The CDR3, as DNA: TGTGCCATCAGTGAAACAGGCGGGGGGCTTTTATACACTGAAGCTTTCTTT. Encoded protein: CAISETGGGLLYTEAFF.

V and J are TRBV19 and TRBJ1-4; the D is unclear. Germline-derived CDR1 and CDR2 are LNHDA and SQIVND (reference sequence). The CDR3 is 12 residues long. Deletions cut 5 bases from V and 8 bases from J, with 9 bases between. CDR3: CASSANREKLFF. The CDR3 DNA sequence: TGTGCCAGTAGTGCGAATCGGGAAAAACTGTTTTTT.

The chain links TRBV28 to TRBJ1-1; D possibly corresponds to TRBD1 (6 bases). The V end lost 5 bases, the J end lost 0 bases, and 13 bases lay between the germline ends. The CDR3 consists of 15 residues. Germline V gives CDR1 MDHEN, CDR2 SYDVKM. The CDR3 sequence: CASSPKGHLNTEAFF. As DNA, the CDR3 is TGTGCCAGCAGTCCAAAGGGACACCTGAACACTGAAGCTTTCTTT.

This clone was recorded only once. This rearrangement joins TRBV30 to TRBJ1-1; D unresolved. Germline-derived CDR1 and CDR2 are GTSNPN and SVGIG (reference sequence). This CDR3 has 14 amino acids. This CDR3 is CASYPREINTEAFF. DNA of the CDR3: TGTGCTTCCTACCCTCGGGAAATCAACACTGAAGCTTTCTTT. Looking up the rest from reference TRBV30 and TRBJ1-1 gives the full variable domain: SQTIHQWPATLVQPVGSPLSLECTVEGTSNPNLYWYRQAAGRGLQLLFYSVGIGQISSEVPQNLSASRPQDRQFILSSKKLLLSDSGFYLCASYPREINTEAFFGQGTRLTVV.

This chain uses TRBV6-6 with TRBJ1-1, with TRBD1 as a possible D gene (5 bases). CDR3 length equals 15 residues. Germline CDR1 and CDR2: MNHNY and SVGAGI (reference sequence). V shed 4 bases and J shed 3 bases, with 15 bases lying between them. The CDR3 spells CASSSGEGGDTEAFF. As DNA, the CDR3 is TGTGCCAGCAGTTCCGGGGAGGGAGGGGACACTGAAGCTTTCTTT.